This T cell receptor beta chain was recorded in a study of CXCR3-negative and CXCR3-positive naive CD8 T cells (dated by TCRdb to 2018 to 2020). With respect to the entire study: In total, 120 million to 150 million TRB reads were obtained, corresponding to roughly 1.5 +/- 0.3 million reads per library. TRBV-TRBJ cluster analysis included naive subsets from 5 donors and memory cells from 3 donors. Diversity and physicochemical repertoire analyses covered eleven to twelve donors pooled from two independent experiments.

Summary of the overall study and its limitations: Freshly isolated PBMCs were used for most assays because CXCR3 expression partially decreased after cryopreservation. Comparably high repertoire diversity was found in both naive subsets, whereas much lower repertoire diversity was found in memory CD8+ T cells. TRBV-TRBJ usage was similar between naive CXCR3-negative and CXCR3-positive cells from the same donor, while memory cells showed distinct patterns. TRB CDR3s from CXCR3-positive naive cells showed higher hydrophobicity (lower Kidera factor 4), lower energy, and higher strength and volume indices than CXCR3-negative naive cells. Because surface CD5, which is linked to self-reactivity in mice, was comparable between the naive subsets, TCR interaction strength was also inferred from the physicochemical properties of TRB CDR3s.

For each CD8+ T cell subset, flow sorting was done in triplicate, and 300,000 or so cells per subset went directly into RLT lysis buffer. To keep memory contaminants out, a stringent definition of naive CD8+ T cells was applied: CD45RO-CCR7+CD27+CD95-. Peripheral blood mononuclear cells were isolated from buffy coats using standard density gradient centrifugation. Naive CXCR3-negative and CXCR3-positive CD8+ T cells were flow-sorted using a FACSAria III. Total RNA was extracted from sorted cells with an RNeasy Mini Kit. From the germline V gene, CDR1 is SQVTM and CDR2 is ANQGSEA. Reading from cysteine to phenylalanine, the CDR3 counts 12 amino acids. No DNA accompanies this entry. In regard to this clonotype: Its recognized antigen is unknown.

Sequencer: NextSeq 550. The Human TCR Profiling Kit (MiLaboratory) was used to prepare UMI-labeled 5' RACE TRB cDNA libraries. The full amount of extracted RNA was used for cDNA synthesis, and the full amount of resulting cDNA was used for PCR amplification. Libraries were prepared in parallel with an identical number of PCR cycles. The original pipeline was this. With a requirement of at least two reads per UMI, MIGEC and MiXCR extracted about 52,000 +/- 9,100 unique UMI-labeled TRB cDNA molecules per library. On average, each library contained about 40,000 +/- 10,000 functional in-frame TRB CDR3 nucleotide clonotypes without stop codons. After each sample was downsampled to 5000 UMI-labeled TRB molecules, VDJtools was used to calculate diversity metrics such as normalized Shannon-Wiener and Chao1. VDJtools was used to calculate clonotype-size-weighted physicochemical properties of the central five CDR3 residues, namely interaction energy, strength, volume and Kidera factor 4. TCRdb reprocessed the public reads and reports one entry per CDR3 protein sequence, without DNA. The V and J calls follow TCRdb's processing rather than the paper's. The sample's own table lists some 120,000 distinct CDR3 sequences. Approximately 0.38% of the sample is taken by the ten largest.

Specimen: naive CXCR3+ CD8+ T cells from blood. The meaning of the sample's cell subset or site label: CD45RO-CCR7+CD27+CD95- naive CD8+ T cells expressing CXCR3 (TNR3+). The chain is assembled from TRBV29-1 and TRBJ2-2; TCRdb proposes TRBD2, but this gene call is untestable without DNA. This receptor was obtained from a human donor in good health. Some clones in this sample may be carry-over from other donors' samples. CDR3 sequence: CSVLRAAGELFF.